The TCR beta chain under discussion was sequenced for a study of low-dose radiotherapy and immunotherapy resistance in tumors. Study in general: Treatment consisted of nivolumab 240 mg every two weeks and ipilimumab 1 mg/kg every six weeks, given intravenously to patients.

Time point here: before trial treatment. Treatment combined nivolumab, ipilimumab, aspirin, low-dose cyclophosphamide and low-dose radiotherapy in a dose-escalation trial. Gene-specific TRAV and TRBV primers were used for first-strand cDNA, covering alpha and beta chains. With a V-primer adapter and a constant-region primer, TCRs were amplified for about 19 PCR cycles. TCRdb re-analysed the reads in MiXCR, keeping a single row per CDR3 protein. The table includes 85,000 to 95,000 distinct CDR3 sequences, around 9.2% detected once. V shed 2 bases and J 6 bases; nucleotides not matched to a gene: 3. Germline V gene lookup returns CDR1 SNHLY and CDR2 FYNNEI. This CDR3 contains 15 residues. This clonotype was seen at least ten times.

The TCR originated in a male donor with prostate cancer. The chain combines TRBV2 with TRBJ1-6; TRBD1 matches 8 bases. Sequenced material: PBMCs, taken before treatment. CDR3 bases: TGTGCCAGCAGTGAACGGACAGGGCCTAATTCACCCCTCCACTTT. Translated, it gives CASSERTGPNSPLHF.